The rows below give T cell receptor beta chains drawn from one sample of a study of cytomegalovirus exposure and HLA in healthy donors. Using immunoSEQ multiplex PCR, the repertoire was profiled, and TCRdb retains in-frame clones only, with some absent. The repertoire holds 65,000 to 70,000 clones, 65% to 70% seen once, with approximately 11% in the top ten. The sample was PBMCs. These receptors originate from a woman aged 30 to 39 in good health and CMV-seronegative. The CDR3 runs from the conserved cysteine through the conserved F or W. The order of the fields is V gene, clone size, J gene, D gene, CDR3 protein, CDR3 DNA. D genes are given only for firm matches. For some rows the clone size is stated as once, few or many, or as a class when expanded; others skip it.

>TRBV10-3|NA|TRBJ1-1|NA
CAISESRLRMNTEAFF
TGTGCCATCAGTGAGTCGCGGCTGAGGATGAACACTGAAGCTTTCTTT
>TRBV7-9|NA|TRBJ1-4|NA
CASSSRDSIDEKLFF
TGTGCCAGCAGCTCGCGGGACTCCATAGATGAAAAACTGTTTTTT
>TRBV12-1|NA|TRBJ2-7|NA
CASSSTKRGALYEQYF
TGTGCCAGCAGCTCGACAAAGCGGGGGGCTCTCTACGAGCAGTACTTC
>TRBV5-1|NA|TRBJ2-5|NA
CASSLELYETQYF
TGCGCCAGCAGCTTGGAACTATACGAGACCCAGTACTTC
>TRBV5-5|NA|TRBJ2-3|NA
CASSSRATDTQYF
TGTGCCAGCAGCTCCAGGGCCACAGATACGCAGTATTTT
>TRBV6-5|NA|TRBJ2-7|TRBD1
CASWSTGTSSYEQYF
TGTGCCAGCTGGTCGACAGGGACGAGCTCCTACGAGCAGTACTTC
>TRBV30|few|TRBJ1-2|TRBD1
CAWSFGTAYGYTF
TGTGCCTGGAGCTTCGGGACAGCCTATGGCTACACCTTC
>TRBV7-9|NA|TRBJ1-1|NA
CASSLAWATEAFF
TGTGCCAGCAGCTTAGCGTGGGCCACTGAAGCTTTCTTT
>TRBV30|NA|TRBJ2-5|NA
CAWSVGRVSETQYF
TGTGCCTGGAGTGTAGGCAGGGTGTCGGAGACCCAGTACTTC
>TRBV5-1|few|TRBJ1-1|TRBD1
CASSPGQGARNTEAFF
TGCGCCAGCAGCCCGGGACAGGGGGCGAGGAACACTGAAGCTTTCTTT